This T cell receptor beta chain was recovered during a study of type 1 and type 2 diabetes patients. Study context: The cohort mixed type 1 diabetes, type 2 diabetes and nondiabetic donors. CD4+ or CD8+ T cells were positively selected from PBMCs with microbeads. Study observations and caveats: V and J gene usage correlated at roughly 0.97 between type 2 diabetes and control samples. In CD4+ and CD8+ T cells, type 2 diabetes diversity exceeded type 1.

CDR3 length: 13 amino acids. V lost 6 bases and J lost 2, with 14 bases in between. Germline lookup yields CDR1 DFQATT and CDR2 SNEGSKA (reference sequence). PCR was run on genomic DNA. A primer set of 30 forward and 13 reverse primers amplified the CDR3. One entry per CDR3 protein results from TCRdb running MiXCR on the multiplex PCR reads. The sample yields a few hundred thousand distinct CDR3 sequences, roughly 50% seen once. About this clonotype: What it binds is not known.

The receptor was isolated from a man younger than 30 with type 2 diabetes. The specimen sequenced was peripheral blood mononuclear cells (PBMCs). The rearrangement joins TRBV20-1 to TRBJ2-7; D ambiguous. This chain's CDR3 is CSATLRFAYEQYF. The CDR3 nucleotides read TGCAGTGCCACCCTTCGGTTTGCCTACGAGCAGTACTTC.